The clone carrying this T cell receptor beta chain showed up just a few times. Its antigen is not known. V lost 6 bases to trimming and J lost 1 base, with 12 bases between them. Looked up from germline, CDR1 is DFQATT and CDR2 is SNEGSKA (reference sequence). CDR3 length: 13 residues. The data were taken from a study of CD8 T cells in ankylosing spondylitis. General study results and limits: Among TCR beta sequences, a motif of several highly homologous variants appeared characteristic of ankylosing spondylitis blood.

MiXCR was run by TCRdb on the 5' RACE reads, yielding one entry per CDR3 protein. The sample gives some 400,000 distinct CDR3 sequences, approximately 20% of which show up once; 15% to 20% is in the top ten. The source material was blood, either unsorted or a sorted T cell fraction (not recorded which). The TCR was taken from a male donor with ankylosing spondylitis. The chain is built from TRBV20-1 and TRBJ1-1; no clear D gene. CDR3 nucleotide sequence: TGCAGTGCCCCCCGGCGAGGGAACACTGAAGCTTTCTTT. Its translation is CSAPRRGNTEAFF.